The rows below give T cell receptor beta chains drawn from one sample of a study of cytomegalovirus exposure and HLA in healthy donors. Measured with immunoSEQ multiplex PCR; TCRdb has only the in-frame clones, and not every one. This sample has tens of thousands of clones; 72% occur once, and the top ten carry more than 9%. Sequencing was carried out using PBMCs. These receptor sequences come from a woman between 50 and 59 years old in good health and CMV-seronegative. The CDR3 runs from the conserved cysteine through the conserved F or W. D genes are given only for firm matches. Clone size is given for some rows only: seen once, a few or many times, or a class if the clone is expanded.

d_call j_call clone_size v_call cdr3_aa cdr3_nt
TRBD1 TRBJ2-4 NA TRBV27 CASSRTGRDPKNIQYF TGTGCCAGCAGTAGGACAGGGCGGGACCCCAAAAACATTCAGTACTTC
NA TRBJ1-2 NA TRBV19 CASSILAGNYGYTF TGTGCCAGTAGTATATTAGCCGGGAACTATGGCTACACCTTC
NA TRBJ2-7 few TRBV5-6 CASSLVFSSYEQYF TGTGCCAGCAGCTTGGTGTTCAGTTCCTACGAGCAGTACTTC
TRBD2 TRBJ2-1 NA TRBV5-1 CASSSLAGVGNEQFF TGCGCCAGCAGCTCCTTAGCGGGAGTTGGCAATGAGCAGTTCTTC
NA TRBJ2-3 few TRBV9 CASSVRQDTQYF TGTGCCAGCAGCGTTAGACAAGATACGCAGTATTTT
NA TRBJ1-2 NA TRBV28 CASSNSGSYTF TGTGCCAGCAGCAACAGCGGAAGCTACACCTTC
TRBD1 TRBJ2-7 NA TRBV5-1 CASSLAVRTGIHEQYF TGCGCCAGCAGCTTGGCTGTTAGGACAGGCATCCACGAGCAGTACTTC
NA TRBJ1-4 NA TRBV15 CATSADSRGEEKLFF TGTGCCACCAGCGCCGACAGTCGAGGAGAGGAAAAACTGTTTTTT
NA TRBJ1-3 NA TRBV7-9 CASMIESGNTIYF TGTGCCAGCATGATAGAATCTGGAAACACCATATATTTT
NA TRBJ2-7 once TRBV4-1 CASSQDGTGNPYEQYF TGCGCCAGCAGCCAAGACGGTACAGGGAATCCCTACGAGCAGTACTTC